The sequence of this T cell receptor (beta chain) was determined in a study of T cell responses to AZD1222 COVID-19 vaccine. Study in general: Pooling of second doses given at about 4 or about 12 weeks was done. Study-level points and caveats: In a largely white British group with more females than males, clonal diversity was possibly underestimated. Only a handful of people who got AZD1222 tested seropositive at baseline.

A remark on this clone: Its antigen is not identified.

V dropped 2 bases and J dropped 7 bases, with 12 bases sitting between them. CDR1 MNHNS and CDR2 SASEGT come from the germline V gene. This CDR3 comprises 14 residues. Data came from immunoSEQ multiplex PCR; TCRdb stores just in-frame clones and leaves some out. The sample consists of some 120,000 clones, roughly 90% of them appearing once. The sequenced sample was peripheral blood, obtained on day 0 of AZD1222 vaccination. The V and J genes are TRBV6-1 and TRBJ1-5, with D possibly being TRBD1 (6 bases). This clonotype was sampled from an adult in good health. The DNA for the CDR3 is TGTGCCAGCAGTGAACCCAGGGGTAGACAGCCCCAGCATTTT. The encoded protein is CASSEPRGRQPQHF.